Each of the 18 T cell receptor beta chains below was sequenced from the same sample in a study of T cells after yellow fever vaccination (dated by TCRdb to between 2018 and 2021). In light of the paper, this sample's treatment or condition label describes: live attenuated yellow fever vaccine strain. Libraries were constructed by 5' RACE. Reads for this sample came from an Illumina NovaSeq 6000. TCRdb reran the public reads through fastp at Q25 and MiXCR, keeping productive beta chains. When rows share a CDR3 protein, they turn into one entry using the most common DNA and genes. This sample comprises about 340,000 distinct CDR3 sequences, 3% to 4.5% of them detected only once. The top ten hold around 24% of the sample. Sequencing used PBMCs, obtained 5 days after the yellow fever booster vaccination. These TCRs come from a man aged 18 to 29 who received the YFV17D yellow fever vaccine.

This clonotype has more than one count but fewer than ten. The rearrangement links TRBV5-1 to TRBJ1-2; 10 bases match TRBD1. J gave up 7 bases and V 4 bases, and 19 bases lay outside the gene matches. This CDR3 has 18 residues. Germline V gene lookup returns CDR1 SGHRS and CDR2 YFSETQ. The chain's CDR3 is CASSPEGGGTGAPPGYTF. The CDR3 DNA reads TGCGCCAGCAGCCCCGAGGGCGGCGGGACAGGGGCGCCTCCTGGCTACACCTTC.

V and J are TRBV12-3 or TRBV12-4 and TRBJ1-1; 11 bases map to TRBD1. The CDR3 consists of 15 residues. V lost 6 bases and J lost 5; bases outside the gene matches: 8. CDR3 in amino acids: CASRGDRGVRTEAFF. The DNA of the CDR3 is TGTGCCAGCAGGGGGGACAGGGGGGTGAGGACTGAAGCTTTCTTT.

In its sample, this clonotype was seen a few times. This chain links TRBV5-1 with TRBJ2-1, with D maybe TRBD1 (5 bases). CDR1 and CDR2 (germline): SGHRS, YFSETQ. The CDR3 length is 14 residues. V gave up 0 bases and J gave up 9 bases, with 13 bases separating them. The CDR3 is CASSLALLRGEQFF. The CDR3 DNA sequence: TGCGCCAGCAGCTTGGCACTGCTAAGGGGTGAGCAGTTCTTC.

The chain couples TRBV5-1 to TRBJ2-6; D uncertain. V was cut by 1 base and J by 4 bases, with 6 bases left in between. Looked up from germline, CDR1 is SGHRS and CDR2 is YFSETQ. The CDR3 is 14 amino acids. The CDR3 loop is CASSLKAGANVLTF. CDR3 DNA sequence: TGCGCCAGCAGCTTGAAAGCCGGGGCCAACGTCCTGACTTTC.

The chain's CDR3 is CASGREKRFF. DNA for the CDR3: TGTGCCAGCGGCAGGGAGAAGCGGTTCTTC. This chain joins TRBV6-5 and TRBJ2-1; D is tentatively TRBD1 or TRBD2 (5 bases each). V shed 8 bases and J shed 15 bases, with 14 bases lying between them. Germline values: CDR1 MNHEY, CDR2 SVGAGI. The CDR3 has 10 amino acids.

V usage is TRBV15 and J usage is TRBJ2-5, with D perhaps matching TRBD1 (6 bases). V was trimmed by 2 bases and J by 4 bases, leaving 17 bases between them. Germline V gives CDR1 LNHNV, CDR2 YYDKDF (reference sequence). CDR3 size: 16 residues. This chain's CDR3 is CATSRSLQQGVETQYF. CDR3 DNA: TGTGCCACCAGCAGATCCCTCCAACAGGGCGTAGAGACCCAGTACTTC.

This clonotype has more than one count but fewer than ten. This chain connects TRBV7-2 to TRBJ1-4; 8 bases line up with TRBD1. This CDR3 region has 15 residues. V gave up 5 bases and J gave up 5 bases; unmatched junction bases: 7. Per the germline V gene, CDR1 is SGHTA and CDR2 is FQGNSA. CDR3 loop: CASSPRTGQNEKLFF. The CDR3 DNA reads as TGTGCCAGCAGCCCTCGGACAGGGCAAAATGAAAAACTGTTTTTT.

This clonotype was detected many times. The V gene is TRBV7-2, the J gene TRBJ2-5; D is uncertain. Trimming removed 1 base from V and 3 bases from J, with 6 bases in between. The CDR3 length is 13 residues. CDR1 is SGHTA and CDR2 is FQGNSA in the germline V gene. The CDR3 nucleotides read TGTGCCAGCAGCTTAGATCCGGAAGAGACCCAGTACTTC. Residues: CASSLDPEETQYF.

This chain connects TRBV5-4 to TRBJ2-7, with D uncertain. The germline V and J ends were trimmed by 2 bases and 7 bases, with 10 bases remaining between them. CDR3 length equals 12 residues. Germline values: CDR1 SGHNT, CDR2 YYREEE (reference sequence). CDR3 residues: CASSLGPWEQYF. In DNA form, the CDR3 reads TGTGCCAGCAGCTTAGGGCCCTGGGAGCAGTACTTC.

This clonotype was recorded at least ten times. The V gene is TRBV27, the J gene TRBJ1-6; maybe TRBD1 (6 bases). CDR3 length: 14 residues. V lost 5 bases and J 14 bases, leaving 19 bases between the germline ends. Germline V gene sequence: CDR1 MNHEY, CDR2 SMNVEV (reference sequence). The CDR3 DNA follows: TGTGCCAGCAGTCTCGGGACGGGGGCCTTCACCCTCCACTTT. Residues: CASSLGTGAFTLHF.

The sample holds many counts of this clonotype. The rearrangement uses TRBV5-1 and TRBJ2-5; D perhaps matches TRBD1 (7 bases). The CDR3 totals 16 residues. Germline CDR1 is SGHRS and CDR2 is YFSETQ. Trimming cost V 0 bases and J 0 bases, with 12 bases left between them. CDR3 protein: CASSLASGGYQETQYF. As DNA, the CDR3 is TGCGCCAGCAGCTTGGCCTCAGGGGGGTACCAAGAGACCCAGTACTTC.

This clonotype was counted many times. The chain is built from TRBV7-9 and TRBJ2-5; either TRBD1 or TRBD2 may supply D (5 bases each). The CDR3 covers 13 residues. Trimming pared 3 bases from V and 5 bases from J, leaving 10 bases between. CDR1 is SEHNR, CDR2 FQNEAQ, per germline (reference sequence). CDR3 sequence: CASSLWGKETQYF. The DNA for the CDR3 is TGTGCCAGCAGCTTGTGGGGGAAGGAGACCCAGTACTTC.

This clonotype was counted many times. Here the CDR3 reads CASRAGQFYGYTF. For the CDR3, the DNA is TGTGCCAGCAGAGCCGGACAGTTCTATGGCTACACCTTC. The chain has TRBV6-5 and TRBJ1-2; the D gene is possibly TRBD1 (6 bases). Trimming left V 6 bases short and J 4 bases short, with 12 bases between. The germline V gene has CDR1 MNHEY and CDR2 SVGAGI. The CDR3 runs 13 residues.

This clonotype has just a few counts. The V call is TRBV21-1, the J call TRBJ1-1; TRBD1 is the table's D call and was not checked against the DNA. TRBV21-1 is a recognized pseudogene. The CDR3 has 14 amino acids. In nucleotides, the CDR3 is TGTGCCAGCAATCACGACAGGTTTAATACTGAAGCTTTCTTT. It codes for CASNHDRFNTEAFF.

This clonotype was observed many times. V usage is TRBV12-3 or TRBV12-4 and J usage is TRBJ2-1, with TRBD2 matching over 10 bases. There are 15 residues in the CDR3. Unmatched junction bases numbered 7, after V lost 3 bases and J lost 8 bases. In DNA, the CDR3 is TGTGCCAGCAGTTTGCAAGCGGGGGGGCCCCATGAGCAGTTCTTC. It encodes CASSLQAGGPHEQFF.

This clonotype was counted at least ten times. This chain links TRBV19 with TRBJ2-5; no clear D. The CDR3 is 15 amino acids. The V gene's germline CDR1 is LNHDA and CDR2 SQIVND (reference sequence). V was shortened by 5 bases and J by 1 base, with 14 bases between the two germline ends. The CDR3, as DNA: TGTGCCAGTAGTTCGGTAAAAACCGGCCAAGAGACCCAGTACTTC. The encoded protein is CASSSVKTGQETQYF.

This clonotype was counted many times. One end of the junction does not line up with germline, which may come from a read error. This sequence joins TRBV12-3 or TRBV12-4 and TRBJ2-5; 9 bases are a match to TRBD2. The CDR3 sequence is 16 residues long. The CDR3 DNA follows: TGTGCCAGCACTTTACCTAGCGGGGAATACCAAGAGACCCAGTACTTC. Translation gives CASTLPSGEYQETQYF.

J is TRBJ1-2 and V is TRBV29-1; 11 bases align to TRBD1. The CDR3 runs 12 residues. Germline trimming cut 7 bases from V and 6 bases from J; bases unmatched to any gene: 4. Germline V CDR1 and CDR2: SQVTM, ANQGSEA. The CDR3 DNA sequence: TGCAGCGCCGGACAGGGGGCCGATGGCTACACCTTC. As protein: CSAGQGADGYTF.